Following are 4 T cell receptor beta chains from one sample sequenced in a study of blood T cell repertoires in COVID-19. Some clones are missing from TCRdb's copy, which holds only in-frame ones; the method was immunoSEQ multiplex PCR. The table lists some 700,000 clones, just under 90% of them singletons. The sample consisted of peripheral blood. These receptors all come from a woman under 30 with acute or convalescent COVID-19.

The chain recombines TRBV5-1 with TRBJ1-3; D perhaps matches TRBD1 (5 bases). Trimming took off 0 bases at V and 0 bases at J, with 10 bases between the two ends. There are 16 residues in the CDR3. From germline, CDR1 is SGHRS and CDR2 YFSETQ. The CDR3 here is CASSLDGGYSGNTIYF. CDR3 DNA: TGCGCCAGCAGCTTGGACGGGGGATACTCTGGAAACACCATATATTTT.

CDR3 amino acids: CASSVAIGDTEAFF. The CDR3 coding sequence is TGTGCCAGCAGCGTAGCGATCGGGGACACTGAAGCTTTCTTT. The chain couples TRBV9 to TRBJ1-1; D not certain. Per the germline V gene, CDR1 is SGDLS and CDR2 is YYNGEE. This CDR3 is built from 14 residues. With 0 bases removed from V and 3 bases from J, the gap between germline ends came to 9 bases. Combining the CDR3 with reference TRBV9 and TRBJ1-1 gives the whole variable domain DSGVTQTPKHLITATGQRVTLRCSPRSGDLSVYWYQQSLDQGLQFLIQYYNGEERAKGNILERFSAQQFPDLHSELNLSSLELGDSALYFCASSVAIGDTEAFFGQGTRLTVV.

V is TRBV11-3 and J is TRBJ2-3, with TRBD1 identical over 12 bases. The V segment lost 5 bases and the J segment 4 bases; nucleotides outside the gene matches: 4. The CDR3 has 15 amino acids. Germline values: CDR1 SGHNT, CDR2 YENEEA. The chain's CDR3 is CASSPGTGGPDTQYF. In DNA, the CDR3 is TGTGCCAGCAGCCCCGGGACAGGGGGCCCAGATACGCAGTATTTT.

This chain connects TRBV4-1 to TRBJ1-4; D is undetermined. The V gene lost 1 base and the J gene lost 11 bases, with 17 bases spanning the gap. The length of the CDR3 is 15 residues. Germline assignment: CDR1 MGHRA and CDR2 YSYEKL. CDR3 residues: CASSQGASIRWKLFF. The CDR3 DNA sequence: TGCGCCAGCAGCCAAGGAGCGTCCATCCGATGGAAACTGTTTTTT.